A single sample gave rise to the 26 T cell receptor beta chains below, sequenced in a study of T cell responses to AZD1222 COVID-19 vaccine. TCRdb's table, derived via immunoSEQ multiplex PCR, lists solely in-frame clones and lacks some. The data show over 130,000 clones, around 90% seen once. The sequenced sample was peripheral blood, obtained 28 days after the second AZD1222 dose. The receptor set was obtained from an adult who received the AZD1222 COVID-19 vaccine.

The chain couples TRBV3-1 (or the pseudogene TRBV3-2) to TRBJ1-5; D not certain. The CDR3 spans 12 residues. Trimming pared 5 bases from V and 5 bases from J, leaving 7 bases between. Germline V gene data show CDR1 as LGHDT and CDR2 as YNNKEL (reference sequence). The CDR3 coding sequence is TGTGCCAGCAGCTACGGAGATCAGCCCCAGCATTTT. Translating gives CASSYGDQPQHF.

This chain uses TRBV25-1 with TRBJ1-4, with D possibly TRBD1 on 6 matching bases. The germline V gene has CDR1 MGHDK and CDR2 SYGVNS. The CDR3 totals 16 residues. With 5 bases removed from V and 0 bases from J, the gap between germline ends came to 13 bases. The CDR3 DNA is TGTGCCAGCAGTCCCGGACAGTCTCCAACTAATGAAAAACTGTTTTTT. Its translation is CASSPGQSPTNEKLFF.

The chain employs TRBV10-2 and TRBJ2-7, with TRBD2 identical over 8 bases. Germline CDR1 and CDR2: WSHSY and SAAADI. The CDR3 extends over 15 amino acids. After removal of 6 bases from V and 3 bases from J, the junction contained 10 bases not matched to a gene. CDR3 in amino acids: CASRGGLAPGYEQYF. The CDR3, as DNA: TGCGCCAGCAGGGGAGGACTAGCACCTGGCTACGAGCAGTACTTC.

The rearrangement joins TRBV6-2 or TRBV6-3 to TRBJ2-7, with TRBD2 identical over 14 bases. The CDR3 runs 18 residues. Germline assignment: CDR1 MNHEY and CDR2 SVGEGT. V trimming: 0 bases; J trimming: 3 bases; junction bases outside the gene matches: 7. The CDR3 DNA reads TGTGCCAGCAGTTACTCGAGCGGACTAGCGGGAGGATTCTACGAGCAGTACTTC. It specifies CASSYSSGLAGGFYEQYF.

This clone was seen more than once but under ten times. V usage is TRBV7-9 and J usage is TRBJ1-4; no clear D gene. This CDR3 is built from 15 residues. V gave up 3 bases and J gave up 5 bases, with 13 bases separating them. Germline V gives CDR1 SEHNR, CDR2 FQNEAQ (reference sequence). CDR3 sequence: CASSFLWGSNEKLFF. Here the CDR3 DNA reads TGTGCCAGCAGCTTTCTCTGGGGAAGCAATGAAAAACTGTTTTTT.

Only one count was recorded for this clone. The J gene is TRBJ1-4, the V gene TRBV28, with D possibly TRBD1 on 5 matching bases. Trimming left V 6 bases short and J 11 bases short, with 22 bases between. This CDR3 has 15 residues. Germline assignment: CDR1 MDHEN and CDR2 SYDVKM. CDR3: CASRRSGRSLGKLFF. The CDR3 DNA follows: TGTGCCAGCAGGAGGTCGGGACGGAGCCTGGGGAAACTGTTTTTT.

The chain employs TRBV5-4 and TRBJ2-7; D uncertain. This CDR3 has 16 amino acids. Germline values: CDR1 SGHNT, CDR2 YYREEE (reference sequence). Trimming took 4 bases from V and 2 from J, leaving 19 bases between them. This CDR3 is CASSTSTRVGTYEQYF. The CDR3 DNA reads TGTGCCAGCAGCACGTCAACACGGGTTGGGACCTACGAGCAGTACTTC. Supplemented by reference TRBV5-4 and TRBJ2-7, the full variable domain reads ETGVTQSPTHLIKTRGQQVTLRCSSQSGHNTVSWYQQALGQGPQFIFQYYREEENGRGNFPPRFSGLQFPNYSSELNVNALELDDSALYLCASSTSTRVGTYEQYFGPGTRLTVT.

The CDR3 DNA sequence: TGTGCCAGCAGCCCCCGTAGCGGGGGCTCCTACAATGAGCAGTTCTTC. The encoded protein is CASSPRSGGSYNEQFF. The chain recombines TRBV13 with TRBJ2-1, with 9 bases lining up with TRBD2. CDR1 and CDR2 from the germline V gene are PRHDT and FYEKMQ (reference sequence). The CDR3 contains 16 residues. The J segment lost 0 bases and the V segment lost 5 bases, leaving 5 bases of the junction unmatched.

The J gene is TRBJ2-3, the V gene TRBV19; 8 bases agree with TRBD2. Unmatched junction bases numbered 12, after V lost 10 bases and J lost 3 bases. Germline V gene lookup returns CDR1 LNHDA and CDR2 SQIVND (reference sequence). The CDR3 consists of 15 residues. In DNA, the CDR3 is TGTGCCACTAGACTAGCGAGCCACTCGACAGATACGCAGTATTTT. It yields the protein CATRLASHSTDTQYF.

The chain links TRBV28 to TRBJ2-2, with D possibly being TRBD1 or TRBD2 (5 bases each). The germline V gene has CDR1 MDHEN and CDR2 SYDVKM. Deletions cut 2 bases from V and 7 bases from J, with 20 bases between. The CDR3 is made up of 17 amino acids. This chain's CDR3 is CASSLPGPRGLSGELFF. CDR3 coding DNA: TGTGCCAGCAGTTTACCGGGGCCCCGAGGGCTCAGCGGGGAGCTGTTTTTT.

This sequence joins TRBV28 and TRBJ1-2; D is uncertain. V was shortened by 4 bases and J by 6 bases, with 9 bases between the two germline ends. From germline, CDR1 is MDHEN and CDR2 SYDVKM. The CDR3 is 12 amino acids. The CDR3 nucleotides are TGTGCCAGCAGTTCCCTTCAAGATGGCTACACCTTC. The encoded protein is CASSSLQDGYTF.

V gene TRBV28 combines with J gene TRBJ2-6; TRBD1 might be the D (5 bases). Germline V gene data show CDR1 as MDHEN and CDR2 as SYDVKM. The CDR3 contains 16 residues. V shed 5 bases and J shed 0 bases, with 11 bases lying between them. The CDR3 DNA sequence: TGTGCCAGCAGTCCCAGGGTGGGCTCTGGGGCCAACGTCCTGACTTTC. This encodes CASSPRVGSGANVLTF.

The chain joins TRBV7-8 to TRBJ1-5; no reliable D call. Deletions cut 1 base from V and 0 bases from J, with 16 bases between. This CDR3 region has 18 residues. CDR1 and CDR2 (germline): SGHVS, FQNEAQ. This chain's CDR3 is CASSLVQSPTVSNQPQHF. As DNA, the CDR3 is TGTGCCAGCAGCTTAGTCCAGAGTCCGACGGTTAGCAATCAGCCCCAGCATTTT. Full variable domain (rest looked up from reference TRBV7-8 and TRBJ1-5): GAGVSQSPRYKVAKRGQDVALRCDPISGHVSLFWYQQALGQGPEFLTYFQNEAQLDKSGLPSDRFFAERPEGSVSTLKIQRTQQEDSAVYLCASSLVQSPTVSNQPQHFGDGTRLSIL.

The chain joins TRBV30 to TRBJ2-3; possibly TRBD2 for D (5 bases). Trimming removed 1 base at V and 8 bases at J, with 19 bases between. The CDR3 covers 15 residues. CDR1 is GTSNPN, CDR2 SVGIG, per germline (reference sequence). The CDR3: CAWSDSEKAAATQYF. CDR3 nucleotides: TGTGCCTGGAGTGATAGCGAGAAGGCTGCAGCTACGCAGTATTTT. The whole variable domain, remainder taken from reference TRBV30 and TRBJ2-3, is SQTIHQWPATLVQPVGSPLSLECTVEGTSNPNLYWYRQAAGRGLQLLFYSVGIGQISSEVPQNLSASRPQDRQFILSSKKLLLSDSGFYLCAWSDSEKAAATQYFGPGTRLTVL.

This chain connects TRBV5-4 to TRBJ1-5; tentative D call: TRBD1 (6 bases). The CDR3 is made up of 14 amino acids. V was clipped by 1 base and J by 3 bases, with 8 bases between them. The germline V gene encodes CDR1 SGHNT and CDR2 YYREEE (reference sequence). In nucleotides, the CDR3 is TGTGCCAGCAGCTTGCAGGGGAACAATCAGCCCCAGCATTTT. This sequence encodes CASSLQGNNQPQHF.

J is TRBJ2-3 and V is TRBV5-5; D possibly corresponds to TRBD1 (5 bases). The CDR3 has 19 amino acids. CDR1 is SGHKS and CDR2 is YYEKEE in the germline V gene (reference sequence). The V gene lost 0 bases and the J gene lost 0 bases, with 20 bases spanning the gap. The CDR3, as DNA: TGTGCCAGCAGCTTGGCAGGGTCTTGGAGCCTTTCTAGCACAGATACGCAGTATTTT. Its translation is CASSLAGSWSLSSTDTQYF.

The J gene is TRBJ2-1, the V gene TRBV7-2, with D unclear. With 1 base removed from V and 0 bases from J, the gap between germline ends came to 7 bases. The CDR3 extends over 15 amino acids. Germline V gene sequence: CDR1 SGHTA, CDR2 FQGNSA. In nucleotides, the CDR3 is TGTGCCAGCAGCTTAGGCAGTAGCTCCTACAATGAGCAGTTCTTC. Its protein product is CASSLGSSSYNEQFF.

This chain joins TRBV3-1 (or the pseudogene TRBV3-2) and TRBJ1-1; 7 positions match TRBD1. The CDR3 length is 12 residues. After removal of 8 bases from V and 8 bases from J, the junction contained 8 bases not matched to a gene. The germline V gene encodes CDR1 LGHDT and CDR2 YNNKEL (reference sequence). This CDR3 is CASGGTAGEAFF. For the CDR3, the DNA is TGTGCCAGCGGGGGGACAGCGGGAGAAGCTTTCTTT.

CDR3 nucleotide sequence: TGTGCCAGCAGCTTGGTGGGGGGCGGCACAGATACGCAGTATTTT. Its protein product is CASSLVGGGTDTQYF. V usage is TRBV5-4 and J usage is TRBJ2-3, with D perhaps given as TRBD1 or TRBD2 (6 bases each). Germline lookup yields CDR1 SGHNT and CDR2 YYREEE (reference sequence). Trimming removed 0 bases from V and 1 base from J, with 9 bases in between. CDR3 length equals 15 residues.

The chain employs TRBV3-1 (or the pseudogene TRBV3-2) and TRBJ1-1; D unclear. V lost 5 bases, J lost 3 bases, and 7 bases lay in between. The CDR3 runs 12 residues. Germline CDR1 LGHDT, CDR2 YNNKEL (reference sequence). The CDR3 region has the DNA TGTGCCAGCAGCAAGACCGACACTGAAGCTTTCTTT. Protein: CASSKTDTEAFF.

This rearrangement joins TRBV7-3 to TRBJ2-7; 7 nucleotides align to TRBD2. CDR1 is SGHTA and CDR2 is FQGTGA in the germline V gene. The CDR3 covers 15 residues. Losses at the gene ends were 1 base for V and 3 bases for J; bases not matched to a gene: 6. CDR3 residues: CASSLMAGDFYEQYF. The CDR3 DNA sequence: TGTGCCAGCAGCTTAATGGCGGGAGATTTCTACGAGCAGTACTTC.

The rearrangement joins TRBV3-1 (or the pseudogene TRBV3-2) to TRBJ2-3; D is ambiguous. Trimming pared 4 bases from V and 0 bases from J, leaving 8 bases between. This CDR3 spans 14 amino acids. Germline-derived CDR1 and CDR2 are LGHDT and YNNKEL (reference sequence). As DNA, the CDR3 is TGTGCCAGCAGCCGAATGGGTAGCACAGATACGCAGTATTTT. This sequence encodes CASSRMGSTDTQYF.

CDR3 DNA: TGTGCCAGCAGCTTTTTCTCCGGGACAGGACACACCGGGGAGCTGTTTTTT. This gives the protein CASSFFSGTGHTGELFF. The chain carries TRBV5-4 and TRBJ2-2; 8 bases align to TRBD1. CDR3 length: 17 residues. Germline trimming cut 2 bases from V and 3 bases from J; bases unmatched to any gene: 9. The germline V gene encodes CDR1 SGHNT and CDR2 YYREEE (reference sequence).

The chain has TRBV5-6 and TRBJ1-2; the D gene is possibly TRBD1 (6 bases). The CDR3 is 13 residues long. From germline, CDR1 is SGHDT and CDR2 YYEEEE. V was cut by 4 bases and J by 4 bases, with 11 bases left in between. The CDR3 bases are TGTGCCAGCAGCCCAACAGGGCCCTATGGCTACACCTTC. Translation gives CASSPTGPYGYTF.

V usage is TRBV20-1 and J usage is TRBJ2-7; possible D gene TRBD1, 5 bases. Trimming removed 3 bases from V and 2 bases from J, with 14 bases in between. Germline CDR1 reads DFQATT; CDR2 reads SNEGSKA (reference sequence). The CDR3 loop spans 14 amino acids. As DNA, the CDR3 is TGCAGTGCTAGTAAGACAGCCCAAACCTACGAGCAGTACGTC. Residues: CSASKTAQTYEQYV.

The CDR3 here is CASQRELGYNEQFF. CDR3 DNA: TGTGCCTCACAGCGCGAGTTAGGGTACAATGAGCAGTTCTTC. This sequence joins TRBV28 and TRBJ2-1; no firm D call. V dropped 11 bases and J dropped 4 bases, with 18 bases sitting between them. The germline V gene has CDR1 MDHEN and CDR2 SYDVKM. The CDR3 length is 14 residues.